One sample yielded the 4 T cell receptor beta chains listed below, sequenced in a study of blood T cell repertoires in COVID-19. Libraries were prepared by immunoSEQ multiplex PCR; TCRdb keeps only in-frame clonotypes and omits some of them. Of roughly 170,000 clones listed, 74% were seen once; the top ten hold under 3.5%. Source material: peripheral blood. The origin of the receptors is a woman at least 80 years old with acute or convalescent COVID-19.

This clone occurred once. The chain carries TRBV13 and TRBJ2-5; maybe TRBD2 (5 bases). Per germline, CDR1 PRHDT and CDR2 FYEKMQ (reference sequence). V lost 5 bases, J lost 4 bases, and 14 bases lay in between. The CDR3 contains 14 residues. The DNA of the CDR3 is TGTGCCAGCAGCGAAACTAGTCCCGGAGAGACCCAGTACTTC. Translation: CASSETSPGETQYF.

As to this clone: The sample holds other DNA sequences that translate to the same CDR3. The chain carries TRBV7-9 and TRBJ1-2; D is possibly TRBD1 (6 bases). Germline CDR1 is SEHNR and CDR2 is FQNEAQ (reference sequence). The CDR3 totals 13 residues. V dropped 0 bases and J dropped 11 bases, with 13 bases sitting between them. CDR3 bases: TGTGCCAGCAGCTTAGCGCTGGAAGGGGGTTACACCTTC. Amino acid sequence: CASSLALEGGYTF.

The rearrangement uses TRBV2 and TRBJ1-4; 8 bases line up with TRBD1. This CDR3 is 13 amino acids long. Trimming cost V 7 bases and J 10 bases; bases outside gene matches: 8. The germline V gene encodes CDR1 SNHLY and CDR2 FYNNEI. CDR3 protein: CASTEDRAGKLFF. CDR3 sequence (DNA): TGTGCCAGCACTGAGGACAGGGCGGGAAAACTGTTTTTT.

The chain recombines TRBV2 with TRBJ2-2; 10 nucleotides align to TRBD2. After removal of 2 bases from V and 7 bases from J, the junction contained 4 bases not matched to a gene. Germline loops: CDR1 SNHLY, CDR2 FYNNEI. The CDR3 has 15 amino acids. CDR3 sequence: CASSEWLAGVGELFF. The CDR3 bases are TGTGCCAGCAGTGAATGGCTAGCGGGAGTCGGGGAGCTGTTTTTT.